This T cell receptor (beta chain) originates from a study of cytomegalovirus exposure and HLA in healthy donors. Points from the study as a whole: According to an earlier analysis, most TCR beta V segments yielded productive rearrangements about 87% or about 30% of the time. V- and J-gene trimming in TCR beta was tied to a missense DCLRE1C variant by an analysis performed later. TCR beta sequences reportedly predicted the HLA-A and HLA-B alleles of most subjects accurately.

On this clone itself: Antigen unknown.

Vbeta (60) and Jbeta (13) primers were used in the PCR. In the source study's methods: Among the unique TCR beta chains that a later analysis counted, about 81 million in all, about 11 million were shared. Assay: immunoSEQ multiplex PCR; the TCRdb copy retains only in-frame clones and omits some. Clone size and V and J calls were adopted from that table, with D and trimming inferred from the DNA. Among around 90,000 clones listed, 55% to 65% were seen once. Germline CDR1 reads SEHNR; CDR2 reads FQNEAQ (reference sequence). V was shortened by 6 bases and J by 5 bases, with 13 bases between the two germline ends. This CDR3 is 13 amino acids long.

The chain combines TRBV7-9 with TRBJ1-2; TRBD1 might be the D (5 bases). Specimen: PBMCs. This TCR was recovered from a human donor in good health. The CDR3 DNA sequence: TGTGCCAGCAGTTATGGGGCGGCGTATGGCTACACCTTC. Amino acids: CASSYGAAYGYTF.